The 16 T cell receptor beta chains reported below all come from one sample, sequenced in a study of PD-1 blockade in classical Hodgkin lymphoma. Profiling relied on immunoSEQ multiplex PCR, and the TCRdb table lists in-frame clones only, not all of them. The sample includes around 20,000 clones, about 63% of them seen just once. In every patient, relapse followed autologous stem cell transplantation, while exposure to brentuximab vedotin differed. Sequencing used peripheral blood mononuclear cells (PBMCs), obtained at baseline. The receptors shown here come from a human donor with classical Hodgkin lymphoma.

A few counts support this clone. The chain uses TRBV6-5 and TRBJ2-3, with 8 bases matching TRBD2. The CDR3 is 16 residues long. V lost 4 bases and J lost 1; bases outside the gene matches: 7. Germline CDR1 is MNHEY and CDR2 is SVGAGI. The chain's CDR3 is CASSWDSGIGTDTQYF. CDR3 nucleotide sequence: TGTGCCAGCAGTTGGGATAGCGGGATTGGCACAGATACGCAGTATTTT.

In nucleotides, the CDR3 is TGTGCCAGCAGCCCAAGGGGCGGGGGGGCTTACGAGCAGTACTTC. This gives the protein CASSPRGGGAYEQYF. This sequence joins TRBV7-2 and TRBJ2-7; 9 bases agree with TRBD2. There are 15 residues in the CDR3. V was clipped by 5 bases and J by 4 bases; unmatched bases: 9. CDR1 is SGHTA and CDR2 is FQGNSA in the germline V gene.

The J gene is TRBJ2-1, the V gene TRBV4-2, with 13 bases that match TRBD2. This CDR3 has 17 amino acids. V was clipped by 3 bases and J by 9 bases; unmatched bases: 11. Looked up from germline, CDR1 is LGHNA and CDR2 is YNFKEQ. CDR3 protein: CASSQTGTSGTRGEQFF. CDR3 DNA: TGTGCCAGCAGCCAGACCGGGACTAGCGGGACCAGGGGTGAGCAGTTCTTC.

Only a few counts were recorded for this clone. The chain combines TRBV5-6 with TRBJ1-3; no reliable D call. The CDR3 contains 15 residues. Germline loops: CDR1 SGHDT, CDR2 YYEEEE. V lost 4 bases, J lost 3 bases, and 14 bases lay in between. For the CDR3, the DNA is TGTGCCAGCAGCCGTTCCACCGGGAATGGAAACACCATATATTTT. It translates to CASSRSTGNGNTIYF.

V usage is TRBV11-2 and J usage is TRBJ1-4; 8 bases align to TRBD1. Per germline, CDR1 SGHAT and CDR2 FQNNGV. J lost 8 bases, V lost 6 bases, and 14 bases had no gene match. The CDR3 loop spans 16 amino acids. Here the CDR3 reads CASSRPPGQVHEKLFF. CDR3 coding DNA: TGTGCCAGCAGTCGCCCCCCGGGACAGGTTCACGAAAAACTGTTTTTT.

The V and J genes are TRBV9 and TRBJ2-1; D tentatively reads TRBD1 or TRBD2 (5 bases each). Germline CDR1 and CDR2: SGDLS and YYNGEE. This CDR3 region has 16 residues. V was trimmed by 0 bases and J by 0 bases, leaving 10 bases between them. The CDR3 is CASSVARGLSYNEQFF. In nucleotides, the CDR3 is TGTGCCAGCAGCGTAGCACGGGGCCTCTCCTACAATGAGCAGTTCTTC.

This chain links TRBV6-6 with TRBJ2-3, with a tentative D call TRBD1 (6 bases). The V gene lost 2 bases and the J gene lost 6 bases, with 9 bases spanning the gap. The CDR3 contains 13 residues. CDR1 and CDR2 (germline): MNHNY, SVGAGI (reference sequence). CDR3 region: CASSYQGSDTQYF. Written as DNA, the CDR3 is TGTGCCAGCAGTTACCAGGGGTCCGATACGCAGTATTTT.

The genes are TRBV18 and TRBJ2-5; 9 nucleotides line up with TRBD1. This CDR3 region has 14 residues. The germline CDR1 and CDR2 sequences are KGHSH and LQKENI. Trimming removed 5 bases from V and 3 bases from J; junction bases left unmatched: 4. CDR3 protein: CASSTDRGKETQYF. DNA of the CDR3: TGTGCCAGCTCAACGGACAGGGGTAAAGAGACCCAGTACTTC.

This clone was detected a few times. V gene TRBV6-6 combines with J gene TRBJ1-2, with 8 bases fitting TRBD1. The J segment lost 3 bases and the V segment lost 8 bases, leaving 5 bases of the junction unmatched. The CDR3 consists of 13 residues. Germline lookup yields CDR1 MNHNY and CDR2 SVGAGI (reference sequence). CDR3 protein: CASSPTGDYGYTF. In DNA, the CDR3 is TGTGCCAGCTCACCGACAGGGGACTATGGCTACACCTTC.

The chain uses TRBV18 and TRBJ2-3; 9 bases match TRBD1. This CDR3 has 15 amino acids. Germline loops: CDR1 KGHSH, CDR2 LQKENI. V was pared by 4 bases and J by 3 bases, with 5 bases of the junction left unmatched. CDR3 DNA: TGTGCCAGCTCACGAGGGACAGGGAATACAGATACGCAGTATTTT. This gives the protein CASSRGTGNTDTQYF.

This clone was seen a single time. V gene TRBV6-5 combines with J gene TRBJ1-1; no reliable D call. The germline gives CDR1 MNHEY, CDR2 SVGAGI. V was pared by 7 bases and J by 2 bases, with 17 bases between. This CDR3 contains 15 residues. The CDR3 loop reads CASKVNGQDNTEAFF. Written as DNA, the CDR3 is TGTGCCAGCAAGGTCAACGGGCAGGATAACACTGAAGCTTTCTTT.

CDR3: CASSEAASSYNEQFF. The CDR3 region has the DNA TGTGCCAGCAGTGAAGCCGCAAGCTCCTACAATGAGCAGTTCTTC. The chain has TRBV2 and TRBJ2-1; no clear D gene. The length of the CDR3 is 15 residues. In germline, CDR1 is SNHLY, CDR2 FYNNEI. Trimming left V 0 bases short and J 0 bases short, with 6 bases between.

This clone was counted a single time. The rearrangement links TRBV30 to TRBJ2-3; 13 nucleotides line up with TRBD2. Germline V gives CDR1 GTSNPN, CDR2 SVGIG (reference sequence). This CDR3 has 16 amino acids. The trim removed 2 bases at V and 5 bases at J, leaving 7 bases unmatched. CDR3 sequence: CAWSTGLAGAGDTQYF. CDR3 bases: TGTGCCTGGAGTACCGGACTAGCGGGGGCGGGAGATACGCAGTATTTT.

The chain employs TRBV30 and TRBJ2-1; D not resolved. CDR1 is GTSNPN, CDR2 SVGIG, per germline (reference sequence). Trimming took 0 bases from V and 3 from J, leaving 6 bases between them. This CDR3 is built from 13 residues. DNA for the CDR3: TGTGCCTGGAGTGTACAAAGCTACAATGAGCAGTTCTTC. Translating gives CAWSVQSYNEQFF.

The chain couples TRBV11-3 to TRBJ2-3; 7 nucleotides line up with TRBD2. Germline assignment: CDR1 SGHNT and CDR2 YENEEA. This CDR3 has 16 residues. Unmatched junction bases numbered 4, after V lost 0 bases and J lost 1 base. The CDR3 DNA reads as TGTGCCAGCAGCTTAGAGAGCGGGGCCGGCACAGATACGCAGTATTTT. The encoded protein is CASSLESGAGTDTQYF.

This rearrangement joins TRBV30 to TRBJ1-1; a possible D gene is TRBD1 (5 bases). This CDR3 has 13 amino acids. V dropped 2 bases and J dropped 5 bases, with 12 bases sitting between them. The germline V gene encodes CDR1 GTSNPN and CDR2 SVGIG (reference sequence). The CDR3 is CAWSIGARTEAFF. In DNA, the CDR3 is TGTGCCTGGAGTATCGGGGCGCGGACTGAAGCTTTCTTT.